A single sample gave rise to the 3 T cell receptor beta chains below, sequenced in a study of tumor-infiltrating lymphocytes in primary liver carcinoma. It was from roughly 20-30 mg of unsorted bulk tissue that RNA and DNA were co-extracted. A primer in the constant region served to generate TCR beta cDNA from around 500 ng of total RNA. The TCR beta library was amplified through three nested multiplex PCR rounds in a modified ARM-PCR procedure. With TRBV1-TRBV30 forward primers and a C-beta reverse primer, the first two PCR rounds were run for roughly 9 cycles each. TCRdb re-analysed the multiplex PCR reads in MiXCR, keeping a single row per CDR3 protein. Of 95,000 to 100,000 distinct CDR3 sequences listed, about 67% are singletons. Sequencing used liver tumor tissue from sampling region 2. Documented subset: tumor region T2, inferior pole. These TCRs come from a woman aged 55-70 years with primary liver carcinoma and hepatitis B virus infection.

The J gene is TRBJ1-1, the V gene TRBV12-3 or TRBV12-4; TRBD1 matches 8 bases. The CDR3 runs 15 residues. V was pared by 5 bases and J by 10 bases, with 15 bases of the junction left unmatched. The CDR3 DNA sequence: TGTGCCAGCAGTCCATGGACAGGGACGAACAGTGGAGCTTTCTTT. Encoded protein: CASSPWTGTNSGAFF.

This clonotype was seen more than once but under ten times. The junction departs from germline at one end; a sequencing error may be responsible. This sequence joins TRBV29-1 and TRBJ1-1; no clear D. This CDR3 contains 14 residues. Germline-derived CDR1 and CDR2 are SQVTM and ANQGSEA. The CDR3 region has the DNA TGCAGCGTTAAGGCTTACTCGAGGAACACTGAAGCTTCCTTT. Its translation: CSVKAYSRNTEASF.

This clonotype was seen many times. The V call is TRBV14, the J call TRBJ2-1, with no clear D. Per the germline V gene, CDR1 is SGHDN and CDR2 is FVKESK. Trimming removed 4 bases at V and 0 bases at J, with 10 bases between. The length of the CDR3 is 15 residues. This CDR3 reads CASSLNKPSYNEQFF. CDR3 sequence (DNA): TGTGCCAGCAGCCTAAATAAGCCCTCCTACAATGAGCAGTTCTTC.